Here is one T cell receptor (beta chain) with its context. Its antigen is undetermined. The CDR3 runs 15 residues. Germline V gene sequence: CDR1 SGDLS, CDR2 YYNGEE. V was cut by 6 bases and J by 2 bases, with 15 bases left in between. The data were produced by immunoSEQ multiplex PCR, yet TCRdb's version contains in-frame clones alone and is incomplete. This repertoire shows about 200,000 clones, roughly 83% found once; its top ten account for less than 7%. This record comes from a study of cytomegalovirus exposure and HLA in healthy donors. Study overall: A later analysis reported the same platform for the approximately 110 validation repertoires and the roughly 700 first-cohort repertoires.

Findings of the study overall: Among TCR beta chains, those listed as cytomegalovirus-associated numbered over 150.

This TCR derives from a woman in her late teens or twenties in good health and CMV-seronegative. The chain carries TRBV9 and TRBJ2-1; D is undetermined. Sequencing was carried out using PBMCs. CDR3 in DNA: TGTGCCAGCACCGTTACCTCAGGAGCCTACAATGAGCAGTTCTTC. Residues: CASTVTSGAYNEQFF. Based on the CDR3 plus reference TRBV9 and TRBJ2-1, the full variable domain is DSGVTQTPKHLITATGQRVTLRCSPRSGDLSVYWYQQSLDQGLQFLIQYYNGEERAKGNILERFSAQQFPDLHSELNLSSLELGDSALYFCASTVTSGAYNEQFFGPGTRLTVL.